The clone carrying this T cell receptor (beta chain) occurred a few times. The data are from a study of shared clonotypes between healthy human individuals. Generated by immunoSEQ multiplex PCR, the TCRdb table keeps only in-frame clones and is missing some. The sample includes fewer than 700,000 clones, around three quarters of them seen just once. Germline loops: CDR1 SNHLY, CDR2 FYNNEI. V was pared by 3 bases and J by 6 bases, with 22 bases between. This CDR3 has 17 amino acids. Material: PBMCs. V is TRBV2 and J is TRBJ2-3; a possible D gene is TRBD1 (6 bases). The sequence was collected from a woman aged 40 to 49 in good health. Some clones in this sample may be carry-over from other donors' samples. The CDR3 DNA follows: TGTGCCAGCAGTGATAGGGGGTACGCAGTTGGGGCGGATACGCAGTATTTT. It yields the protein CASSDRGYAVGADTQYF.